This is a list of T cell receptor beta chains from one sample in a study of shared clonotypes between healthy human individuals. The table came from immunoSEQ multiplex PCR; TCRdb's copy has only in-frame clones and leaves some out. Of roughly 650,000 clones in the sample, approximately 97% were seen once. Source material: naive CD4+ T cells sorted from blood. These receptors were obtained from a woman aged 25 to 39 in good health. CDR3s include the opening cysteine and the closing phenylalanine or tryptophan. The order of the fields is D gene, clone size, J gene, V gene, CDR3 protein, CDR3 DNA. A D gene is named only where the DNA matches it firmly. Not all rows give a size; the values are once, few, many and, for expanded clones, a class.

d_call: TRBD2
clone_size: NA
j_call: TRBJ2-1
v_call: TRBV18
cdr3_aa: CASSPGAGGLVEQFF
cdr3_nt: TGTGCCAGCTCACCAGGCGCGGGAGGACTGGTTGAGCAGTTCTTC

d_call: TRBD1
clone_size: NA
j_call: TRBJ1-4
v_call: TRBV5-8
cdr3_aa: CASSLTGTTNEKLFF
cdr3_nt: TGTGCCAGCAGCCTGACAGGGACCACTAATGAAAAACTGTTTTTT

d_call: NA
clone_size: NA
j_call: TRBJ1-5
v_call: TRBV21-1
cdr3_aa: CASSMQGDQPQHF
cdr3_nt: TGTGCCAGCAGCATGCAGGGAGATCAGCCCCAGCATTTT

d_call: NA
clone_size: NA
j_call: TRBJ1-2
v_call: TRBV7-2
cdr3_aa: CASSWRNGYGYTF
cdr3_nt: TGTGCCAGCAGCTGGCGGAATGGGTATGGCTACACCTTC

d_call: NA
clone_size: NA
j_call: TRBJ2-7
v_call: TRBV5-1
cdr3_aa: CASSFQGHEQYF
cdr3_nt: TGCGCCAGCAGCTTCCAGGGCCACGAGCAGTACTTC

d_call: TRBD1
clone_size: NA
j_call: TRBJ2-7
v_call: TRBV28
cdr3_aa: CASSSSGTGGEQYF
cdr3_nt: TGTGCCAGCAGTTCCTCCGGGACAGGGGGCGAGCAGTACTTC

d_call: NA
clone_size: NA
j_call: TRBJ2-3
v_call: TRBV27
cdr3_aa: CASSLLEPAVGDTQYF
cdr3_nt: TGTGCCAGCAGTTTGCTCGAGCCGGCGGTCGGGGATACGCAGTATTTT

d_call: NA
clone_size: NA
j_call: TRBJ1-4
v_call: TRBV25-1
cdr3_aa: CASSPWGATDEKLFF
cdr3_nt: TGTGCCAGCAGCCCCTGGGGGGCGACCGATGAAAAACTGTTTTTT

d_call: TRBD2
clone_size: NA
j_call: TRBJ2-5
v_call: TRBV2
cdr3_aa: CASSPSGHSASGETQYF
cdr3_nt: TGTGCCAGCAGTCCTAGCGGACACTCGGCTAGTGGGGAGACCCAGTACTTC

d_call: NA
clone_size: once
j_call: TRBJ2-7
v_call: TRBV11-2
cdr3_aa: CASSLGPDPTYEQYF
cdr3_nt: TGTGCCAGCAGCTTAGGTCCAGATCCGACCTACGAGCAGTACTTC

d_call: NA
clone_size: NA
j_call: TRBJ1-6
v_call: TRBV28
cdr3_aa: CATVPTRGGNSPLHF
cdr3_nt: TGTGCCACCGTTCCCACGCGGGGCGGCAATTCACCCCTCCACTTT

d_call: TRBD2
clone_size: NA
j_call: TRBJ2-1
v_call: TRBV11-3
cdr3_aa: CASSLGGSYNEQFF
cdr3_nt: TGTGCCAGCAGCTTAGGCGGGAGTTACAATGAGCAGTTCTTC

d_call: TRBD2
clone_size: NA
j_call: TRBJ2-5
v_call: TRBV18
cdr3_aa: CASSPPLAGTETQYF
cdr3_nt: TGTGCCAGCTCACCACCGCTAGCGGGAACAGAGACCCAGTACTTC

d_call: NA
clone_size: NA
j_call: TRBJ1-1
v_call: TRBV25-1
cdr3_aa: CASSELRGVNTEAFF
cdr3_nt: TGTGCCAGCAGTGAACTGAGGGGAGTGAACACTGAAGCTTTCTTT

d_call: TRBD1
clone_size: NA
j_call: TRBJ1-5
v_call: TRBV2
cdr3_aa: CAGRTGGDQPQHF
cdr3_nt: TGTGCCGGTCGGACAGGCGGGGATCAGCCCCAGCATTTT

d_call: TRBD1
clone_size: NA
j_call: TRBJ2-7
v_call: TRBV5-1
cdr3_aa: CASSIGTGGYEQYF
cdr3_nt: TGCGCCAGCAGCATAGGGACAGGGGGGTACGAGCAGTACTTC

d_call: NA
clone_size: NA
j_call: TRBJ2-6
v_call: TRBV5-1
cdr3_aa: CASSLDPQTGANVLTF
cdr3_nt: TGCGCCAGCAGCTTGGATCCGCAGACTGGGGCCAACGTCCTGACTTTC

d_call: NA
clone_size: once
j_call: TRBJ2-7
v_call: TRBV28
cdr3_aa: CASSLRTSYEQYF
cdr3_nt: TGTGCCAGCAGTTTGCGTACTTCCTACGAGCAGTACTTC

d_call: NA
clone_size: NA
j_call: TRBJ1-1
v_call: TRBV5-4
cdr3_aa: CASSLVSGWNTEAFF
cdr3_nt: TGTGCCAGCAGCTTGGTTTCAGGATGGAACACTGAAGCTTTCTTT

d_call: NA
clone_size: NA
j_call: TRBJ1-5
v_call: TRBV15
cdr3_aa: CATSREFKGDNQPQHF
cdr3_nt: TGTGCCACCAGCAGAGAATTCAAGGGTGACAATCAGCCCCAGCATTTT

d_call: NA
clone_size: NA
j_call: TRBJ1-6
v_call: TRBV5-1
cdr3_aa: CASSFNRDSPLHF
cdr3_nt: TGCGCCAGCAGCTTCAACAGGGACTCACCCCTCCACTTT

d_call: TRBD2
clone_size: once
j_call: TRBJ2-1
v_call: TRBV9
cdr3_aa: CASSVGGGNYNEQFF
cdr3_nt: TGTGCCAGCAGCGTAGGCGGGGGGAACTACAATGAGCAGTTCTTC

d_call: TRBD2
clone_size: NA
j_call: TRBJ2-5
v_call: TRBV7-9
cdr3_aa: CASSHSGVKETQYF
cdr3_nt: TGTGCCAGCAGCCATAGCGGGGTTAAAGAGACCCAGTACTTC

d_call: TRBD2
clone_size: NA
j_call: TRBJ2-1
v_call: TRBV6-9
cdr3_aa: CATYPGLGLGNEQFF
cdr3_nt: TGTGCCACGTACCCGGGACTAGGATTAGGCAATGAGCAGTTCTTC